The T cell receptor (beta chain) described here comes from a study of identical twins (dated by TCRdb to the mid-2010s). For the study in its entirety: TCR alpha and beta repertoires from monozygotic twins, unrelated adults of various ages and cord blood were deep-sequenced to test whether fetal clonotypes persist. Replicate twin experiments were performed at different times using different library preparation protocols to rule out contamination. Results and caveats for the whole study, not just this receptor: A weaker excess of twin sharing was found in beta out-of-frame sequences because the signal-to-noise ratio was lowered by fewer shared sequences. In monozygotic twins, out-of-frame TCR alpha sharing was systematically underestimated by recombination models, although the models agreed with sharing between unrelated individuals. Because the same donors could not be followed over many years, conclusions were based on cross-sectional statistical analysis. Zero-insertion analyses could be partly confounded by invariant T cells such as MAIT and iNKT, although diverse VJ usage argued against such confounding for most clonotypes. Compared with coincidental sharing between unrelated individuals, an excess of low generation-probability sequences was observed among out-of-frame TCR alpha sequences shared between twins. Abundant cord blood beta clonotypes had fewer insertions, young adult naive repertoires showed a similar but weaker trend, and memory repertoires showed no such trend.

This clonotype has just a few counts. No cognate antigen has been identified for it. Germline is not matched at one junction end, which may reflect a read error. All donors were healthy Caucasians. Three pairs of female monozygotic twins, all aged roughly 18 to 29 years, were included in the twin cohort. RNA for TCR libraries was isolated from peripheral blood mononuclear cells. There are 16 amino acids in the CDR3, from cysteine to phenylalanine inclusive. Left in the record is the CDR3 DNA by itself, 48 bases read in frame from the first base. The germline V gene (reference sequence) sets CDR1 to SSHAT and CDR2 to FNYEAQ. Libraries came from 5' RACE. The sequencer was an Illumina HiSeq 2000. Template switching added a universal primer binding site, and the final cDNA carried a unique molecular identifier that allowed TCR cDNA molecules to be counted accurately. First-strand cDNA for TCR alpha and beta chains was synthesized from specific primers in the conserved constant-segment region. To control for contamination, every cDNA library carried two barcodes: a SMART-Mk sample barcode plus Illumina barcodes. Two successive PCR steps introduced TruSeq adapter sequences along with Illumina sample barcodes. The Illumina HiSeq platform was used with custom primers to sequence TCR alpha and beta cDNA libraries. On the study's bioinformatics: Raw reads were processed with MiGEC to extract unique molecular identifiers, and MiXCR was used to determine CDR3 positions. For each individual, recombination models were inferred using an EM algorithm with the repgenHMM and IGoR tools. The analysis of shared clonotypes was done with the tcR package in R, with sharing normalized by the product of cloneset sizes. To study raw recombination free of thymic and clonal selection effects, out-of-frame nonproductive sequences were analyzed. TCRdb handled the public reads itself, with Q25 trimming in fastp and clone calling in MiXCR, and kept productive beta chains. Every distinct CDR3 protein forms one entry, paired with its most common genes and DNA. TCRdb, not the authors, supplied the V and J calls. Within this sample are fewer than 900,000 distinct CDR3 sequences, with about 20% of them counted one time only. The ten top clones hold 10% to 15% of the sample.

The sample was also linked to a second study, of T cells expressing NK-cell markers. Drawing on the second study: In sorted CD3+CD56+NKG2C+, CD3+CD56+NKG2C- and CD3+CD56-NKG2C+ T-cell subsets from 8 or 9 donors, TCR beta-chain repertoires were profiled. Of the eight sequenced donors, seven were found to be HCMV-seropositive and one was found to be HCMV-seronegative. In several experiments an anti-gammadeltaTCR antibody was added to restrict sorting to alphabetaTCR-expressing T cells. In roughly 6 donors, the dominant CD3+CD56+NKG2C+ clonotypes were among the top 10 CD8+ clonotypes and accounted for roughly 1.0-7.5% of CD8+ T cells. Those dominant clonotypes were again the most abundant among CD3+CD56-NKG2C+ cells in several donors, at roughly 25-65%. Whether the expanded NKG2C-expressing T cell clones were specific for HCMV antigens remained unclear. All eight donors whose samples were sequenced were randomly selected healthy volunteers, three of them men and five women. A commercial ELISA kit detecting HCMV-specific IgG in serum was used to determine HCMV serostatus. For about 6 donors, bulk peripheral blood T-cell repertoires were additionally sequenced from unsorted PBMC. MIGEC handled demultiplexing of the reads and grouping by UMI, while MiTCR was used to assemble and quantify clonotypes. Only TCR cDNA sequences supported by at least two reads were kept to exclude erroneous sequences. Downstream repertoire analysis used the tcR package, and clonotypes were matched across fractions by CDR3 nucleotide sequence plus V segment. VDJmatch was used to annotate antigen specificity against VDJdb, with one amino acid substitution in CDR3 permitted.

The chain is made from TRBV7-7 and TRBJ2-3, with 7 junctional bases fitting TRBD1. The source of this sequence is a young woman in good health. Sequencing input: PBMCs. The CDR3 protein is CASSLVEGQSADTQYF. The bases read TGTGCTAGCAGCTTAGTCGAGGGACAGTCCGCAGATACGCAGTATTTT.